What follows are 20 T cell receptor beta chains derived from one specimen sequenced in a study of low-dose radiotherapy and immunotherapy resistance in tumors. Primers used for first-strand cDNA, a TRAV- and TRBV-specific set, covered both alpha and beta chains. Using a constant-region primer together with a V-primer adapter, TCRs were subjected to 20 PCR cycles of amplification. MiXCR was run by TCRdb on the reads, yielding one entry per CDR3 protein. The sample contains tens of thousands of distinct CDR3 sequences, 20% of which appear only once. Time point reported: after trial treatment. The treatment is: LDRT plus nivolumab, ipilimumab, low-dose cyclophosphamide and aspirin (RACIN trial). The sequencing here drew on PBMCs, taken after low-dose radiotherapy plus immunotherapy. These receptors came from a female donor with ovarian cancer.

This clonotype was seen at least ten times. The chain recombines TRBV19 with TRBJ2-1; a weak D match, TRBD1 (6 bases). Trimming left V 4 bases short and J 4 bases short, with 17 bases between. Germline V CDR1 and CDR2: LNHDA, SQIVND (reference sequence). The CDR3 is 16 amino acids. The CDR3 loop reads CASSRASRDNYNEQFF. CDR3 bases: TGTGCCAGTAGTAGGGCTAGTCGGGACAATTACAATGAGCAGTTCTTC.

This clonotype showed up many times. The chain has TRBV6-6 and TRBJ1-4; D is ambiguous. There are 14 residues in the CDR3. The V gene's germline CDR1 is MNHNY and CDR2 SVGAGI (reference sequence). V was pared by 6 bases and J by 0 bases, with 8 bases between. In DNA form, the CDR3 reads TGTGCCAGCAGGAGAACAACAACTAATGAAAAACTGTTTTTT. Amino acid sequence: CASRRTTTNEKLFF.

A few counts support this clonotype. The rearrangement joins TRBV2 to TRBJ2-2; D might be TRBD2 (6 bases). Germline lookup yields CDR1 SNHLY and CDR2 FYNNEI. Trimming took 8 bases from V and 5 from J, leaving 15 bases between them. CDR3 length: 14 residues. CDR3 sequence: CASGRAGPTGELFF. The CDR3 DNA reads TGTGCCAGCGGCCGAGCGGGCCCTACCGGGGAGCTGTTTTTT.

Comment on this clonotype: A much larger clone lies a single base off, so this may be a read error. The V and J genes are TRBV6-5 and TRBJ2-7; tentatively, D is TRBD1 or TRBD2 (5 bases each). The CDR3 covers 12 residues. Germline CDR1 MNHEY, CDR2 SVGAGI. CDR3 sequence (DNA): TGTGCCGGCAGTAGGGGAGTTTACGAGCAGTACTTC. Its translation: CAGSRGVYEQYF.

Many counts were recorded for this clonotype. V is TRBV4-1 and J is TRBJ2-3; perhaps D is TRBD1 or TRBD2 (5 bases each). V lost 4 bases and J lost 5, with 22 bases in between. There are 17 residues in the CDR3. Germline V gene data show CDR1 as MGHRA and CDR2 as YSYEKL. The CDR3 DNA is TGCGCCAGCAGCCCAACCGTGAGGGGAGTCGGGCTAGATACGCAGTATTTT. It codes for CASSPTVRGVGLDTQYF.

This clonotype was found many times. The V call is TRBV9, the J call TRBJ2-3, with 10 positions matching TRBD2. The CDR3 is 14 residues long. Trimming at V came to 2 bases and at J to 6 bases, leaving 3 bases not matched to a gene. Germline lookup yields CDR1 SGDLS and CDR2 YYNGEE. CDR3 sequence: CASSVGTSADTQYF. CDR3 nucleotides: TGTGCCAGCAGCGTCGGGACTAGCGCGGATACGCAGTATTTT.

This clonotype has ten or more counts. The genes are TRBV4-1 and TRBJ2-4; weak D call: TRBD2 (6 bases). The CDR3 is made up of 17 amino acids. Germline V lookup: CDR1 MGHRA, CDR2 YSYEKL. V lost 1 base, J lost 0 bases, and 13 bases lay in between. In DNA form, the CDR3 reads TGCGCCAGCAGCCAAGTAGGCGGGGAACTAGCCAAAAACATTCAGTACTTC. It codes for CASSQVGGELAKNIQYF.

This chain joins TRBV7-2 and TRBJ2-5; the match to TRBD2 covers 8 bases. CDR1 is SGHTA and CDR2 is FQGNSA in the germline V gene. The CDR3 contains 18 residues. V dropped 1 base and J dropped 1; count of bases not matched to a gene: 11. CDR3 DNA sequence: TGTGCCAGCAGCTTAGTACGGGGGGGCCCGGGGGTCCAAGAGACCCAGTACTTC. Translated: CASSLVRGGPGVQETQYF. Full variable domain (remainder filled in from reference TRBV7-2 and TRBJ2-5): GAGVSQSPSNKVTEKGKDVELRCDPISGHTALYWYRQSLGQGLEFLIYFQGNSAPDKSGLPSDRFSAERTGGSVSTLTIQRTQQEDSAVYLCASSLVRGGPGVQETQYFGPGTRLLVL.

This clonotype was seen only once. The chain couples TRBV7-2 to TRBJ2-7; 10 nucleotides align to TRBD2. V was pared by 4 bases and J by 4 bases, with 19 bases of the junction left unmatched. CDR3 length: 19 amino acids. Germline-derived CDR1 and CDR2 are SGHTA and FQGNSA. The CDR3 spells CASSSSAGGLARSRYEQYF. CDR3 in DNA: TGTGCCAGCAGCTCGTCCGCGGGGGGACTAGCGAGAAGCCGGTACGAGCAGTACTTC.

This clonotype showed up many times. The V call is TRBV19, the J call TRBJ2-7; D may be TRBD2 (6 bases). Between the trimmed V and J ends, which lost 9 bases and 0 bases, there was a span of 12 bases. The CDR3 is made up of 13 amino acids. Looked up from germline, CDR1 is LNHDA and CDR2 is SQIVND (reference sequence). The CDR3 protein is CASATDYSYEQYF. For the CDR3, the DNA is TGTGCCAGCGCCACGGACTACTCCTACGAGCAGTACTTC.

This clonotype appeared a few times. The chain recombines TRBV9 with TRBJ2-1, with D possibly TRBD2 on 5 matching bases. V lost 4 bases, J lost 0 bases, and 11 bases lay in between. The CDR3 loop spans 15 amino acids. Germline lookup yields CDR1 SGDLS and CDR2 YYNGEE. CDR3 nucleotide sequence: TGTGCCAGCAGCAGCAGCGGCTCCTCCTACAATGAGCAGTTCTTC. Translated, it gives CASSSSGSSYNEQFF.

This clonotype was found many times. V gene TRBV7-3 combines with J gene TRBJ2-3; D is uncertain. The CDR3 runs to 13 residues. The V end was cut by 5 bases, the J end by 1 base, with 7 bases between. Germline-derived CDR1 and CDR2 are SGHTA and FQGTGA. Here the CDR3 reads CASSHPGTDTQYF. The CDR3 DNA reads TGTGCCAGCAGCCACCCCGGCACAGATACGCAGTATTTT.

Many counts were recorded for this clonotype. V is TRBV12-3 or TRBV12-4 and J is TRBJ2-5, with 10 bases fitting TRBD1. The CDR3 covers 14 residues. With 5 bases clipped from V and 4 bases from J, the junction kept 4 bases outside the gene matches. CDR3 in DNA: TGTGCCAGCAGTCCCCGGGACAGGGGAGAGACCCAGTACTTC. It codes for CASSPRDRGETQYF.

This clonotype was recorded many times. V is TRBV5-5 and J is TRBJ2-1, with D perhaps matching TRBD2 (6 bases). Looked up from germline, CDR1 is SGHKS and CDR2 is YYEKEE (reference sequence). Between the trimmed V and J ends, which lost 0 bases and 1 base, there was a span of 14 bases. The CDR3 covers 17 residues. Here the CDR3 DNA reads TGTGCCAGCAGCTTGGTGCCAGCGGGCCTATCCTACAATGAGCAGTTCTTC. The encoded protein is CASSLVPAGLSYNEQFF.

This clonotype came up many times. The chain couples TRBV2 to TRBJ1-5, with 8 bases matching TRBD1. Trimming cost V 9 bases and J 6 bases; bases outside gene matches: 4. The germline V gene has CDR1 SNHLY and CDR2 FYNNEI. The CDR3 sequence is 12 residues long. The CDR3 DNA follows: TGTGCCAGAGGACAGGGCGGTCAGCCCCAGCATTTT. Its translation: CARGQGGQPQHF.

This clonotype has ten or more counts. The gene calls are TRBV7-9 and TRBJ1-2; 9 nucleotides match TRBD1. V dropped 6 bases and J dropped 6; count of bases not matched to a gene: 14. This CDR3 region has 16 residues. Germline V lookup: CDR1 SEHNR, CDR2 FQNEAQ (reference sequence). CDR3 protein: CASSFPGQGGVDGYTF. In DNA form, the CDR3 reads TGTGCCAGCAGTTTCCCGGGACAGGGAGGAGTCGATGGCTACACCTTC.

This clonotype has ten or more counts. The rearrangement uses TRBV19 and TRBJ1-2; D not resolved. Germline CDR1 is LNHDA and CDR2 is SQIVND (reference sequence). The CDR3 sequence is 15 residues long. V lost 3 bases to trimming and J lost 4 bases, with 15 bases between them. This CDR3 reads CASSIEYGPSYGYTF. The DNA for the CDR3 is TGTGCCAGTAGTATCGAGTACGGCCCCTCCTATGGCTACACCTTC.

This clonotype was recorded many times. V is TRBV7-9 and J is TRBJ1-6; D not certain. CDR1 is SEHNR, CDR2 FQNEAQ, per germline (reference sequence). This CDR3 spans 16 amino acids. V was clipped by 3 bases and J by 5 bases, with 14 bases between them. The CDR3 loop is CASSLDGPPDNSPLHF. As DNA, the CDR3 is TGTGCCAGCAGCTTGGACGGGCCCCCGGATAATTCACCCCTCCACTTT.

This clonotype was seen at least ten times. The chain recombines TRBV28 with TRBJ2-7; 11 nucleotides agree with TRBD2. Germline V gives CDR1 MDHEN, CDR2 SYDVKM. V trimming: 5 bases; J trimming: 2 bases; junction bases outside the gene matches: 5. This CDR3 is built from 15 residues. The CDR3 region has the DNA TGTGCCAGCAGTCTCATAGCGGGGGGGGCCTACGAGCAGTACTTC. It translates to CASSLIAGGAYEQYF.

This clonotype was counted many times. This chain links TRBV5-1 with TRBJ2-3; no reliable D call. Per the germline V gene, CDR1 is SGHRS and CDR2 is YFSETQ. Trimming removed 5 bases at V and 2 bases at J, with 9 bases between. The CDR3 has 13 residues. The CDR3 sequence is CASRQASTDTQYF. CDR3 nucleotide sequence: TGCGCCAGCAGGCAGGCCTCCACAGATACGCAGTATTTT.